This T cell receptor (beta chain) was sequenced in a study of regulatory T cells in long-lasting Graves disease. Study summary: Those with persistent Graves' disease had received antithyroid drugs for over 5 years with positive TSH receptor antibodies.

As for this clonotype: What it binds is unknown.

Study-level findings and limits: Persistent disease samples used TRBV28, TRBJ1-2 and TRBJ2-5 preferentially.

The time point was: persistent/refractory GD, antithyroid drugs over 5 years with positive TRAb. PBMCs provided the RNA from which the TCR library was made. All patients originated from an endocrinology department located in Xi'an, China. HTBI primers from iRepertoire and Arm-PCR of CDR3 regions yielded the TCR beta libraries. TCRdb re-called the multiplex PCR reads through MiXCR, storing one row per CDR3 protein. This table holds about 290,000 distinct CDR3 sequences, roughly 21% found once. This CDR3 region has 12 residues. V was shortened by 0 bases and J by 10 bases, with 9 bases between the two germline ends. Germline values: CDR1 SEHNR, CDR2 FQNEAQ (reference sequence).

The chain couples TRBV7-9 to TRBJ1-1; D perhaps matches TRBD1 (5 bases). The TCR sequence derives from a female donor with Graves disease. The sample was peripheral blood mononuclear cells (PBMCs), taken when the disease was refractory, from a patient treated with antithyroid drugs. The CDR3 loop is CASSLALGGAFF. Here the CDR3 DNA reads TGTGCCAGCAGCTTAGCGCTGGGGGGAGCTTTCTTT.